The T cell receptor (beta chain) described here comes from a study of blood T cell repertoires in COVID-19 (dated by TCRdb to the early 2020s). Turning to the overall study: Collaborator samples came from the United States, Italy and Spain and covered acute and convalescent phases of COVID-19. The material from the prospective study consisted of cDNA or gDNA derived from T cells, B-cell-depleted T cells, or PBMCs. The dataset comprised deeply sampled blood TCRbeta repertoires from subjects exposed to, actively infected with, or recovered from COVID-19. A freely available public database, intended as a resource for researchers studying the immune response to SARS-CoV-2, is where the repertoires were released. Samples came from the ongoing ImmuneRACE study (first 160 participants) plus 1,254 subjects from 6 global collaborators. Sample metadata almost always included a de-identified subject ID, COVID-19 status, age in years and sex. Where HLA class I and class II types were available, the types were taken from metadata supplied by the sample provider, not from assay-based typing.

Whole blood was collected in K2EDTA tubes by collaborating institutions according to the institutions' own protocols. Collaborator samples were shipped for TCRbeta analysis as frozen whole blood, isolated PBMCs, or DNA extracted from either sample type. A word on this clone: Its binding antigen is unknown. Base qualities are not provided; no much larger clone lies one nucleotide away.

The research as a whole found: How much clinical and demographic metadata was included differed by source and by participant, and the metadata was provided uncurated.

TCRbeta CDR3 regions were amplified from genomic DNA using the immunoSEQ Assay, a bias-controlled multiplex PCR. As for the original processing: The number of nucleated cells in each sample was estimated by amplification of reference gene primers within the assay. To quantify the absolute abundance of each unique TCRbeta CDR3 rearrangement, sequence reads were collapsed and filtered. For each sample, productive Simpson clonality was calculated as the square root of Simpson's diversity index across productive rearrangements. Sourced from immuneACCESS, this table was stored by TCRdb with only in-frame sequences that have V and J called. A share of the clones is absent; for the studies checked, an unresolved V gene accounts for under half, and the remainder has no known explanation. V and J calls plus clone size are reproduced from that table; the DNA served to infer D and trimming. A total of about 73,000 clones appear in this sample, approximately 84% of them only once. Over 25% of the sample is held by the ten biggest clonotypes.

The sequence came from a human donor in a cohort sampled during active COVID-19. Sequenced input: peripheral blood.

The sequenced DNA: TGTGCCAGCAGCACCCGACAGAACCAAGAGACCCAGTACTTC. Its coded protein is CASSTRQNQETQYF. Recombination connected TRBV7-9 to TRBJ2-5; the best D guess is TRBD1, with 5 bases matching. From the cysteine through the phenylalanine, the CDR3 covers 14 amino acids. Of the read, only the CDR3 DNA is kept; its 42 bases are in frame from base 1. Trimming costs V 5 bases and J 0 bases, and their ends lie 10 bases apart. CDR1 and CDR2 (SEHNR, FQNEAQ) derive from the germline V gene (reference sequence). Full variable domain (CDR3 extended with the reference TRBV7-9 and TRBJ2-5 proteins): DTGVSQNPRHKITKRGQNVTFRCDPISEHNRLYWYRQTLGQGPEFLTYFQNEAQLEKSRLLSDRFSAERPKGSFSTLEIQRTEQGDSAMYLCASSTRQNQETQYFGPGTRLLVL.